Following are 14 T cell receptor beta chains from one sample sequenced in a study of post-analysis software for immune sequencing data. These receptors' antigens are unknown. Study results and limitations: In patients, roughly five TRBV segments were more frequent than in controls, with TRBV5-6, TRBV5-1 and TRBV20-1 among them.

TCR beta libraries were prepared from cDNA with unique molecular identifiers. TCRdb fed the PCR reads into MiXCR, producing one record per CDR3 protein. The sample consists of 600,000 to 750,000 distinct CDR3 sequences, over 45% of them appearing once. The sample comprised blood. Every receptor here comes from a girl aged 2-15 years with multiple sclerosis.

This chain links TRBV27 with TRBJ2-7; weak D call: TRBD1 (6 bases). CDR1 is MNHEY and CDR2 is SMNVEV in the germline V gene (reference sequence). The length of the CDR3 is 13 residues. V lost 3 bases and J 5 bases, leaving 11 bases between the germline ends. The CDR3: CASSFHRDNEQYF. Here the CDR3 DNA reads TGTGCCAGCAGTTTTCACAGGGATAACGAGCAGTACTTC.

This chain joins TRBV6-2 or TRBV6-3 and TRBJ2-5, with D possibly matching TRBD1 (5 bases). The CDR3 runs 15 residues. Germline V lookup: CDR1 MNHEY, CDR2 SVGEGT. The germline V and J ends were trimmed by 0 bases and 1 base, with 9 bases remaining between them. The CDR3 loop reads CASSYSGRAQETQYF. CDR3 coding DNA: TGTGCCAGCAGTTACTCGGGCAGGGCCCAAGAGACCCAGTACTTC.

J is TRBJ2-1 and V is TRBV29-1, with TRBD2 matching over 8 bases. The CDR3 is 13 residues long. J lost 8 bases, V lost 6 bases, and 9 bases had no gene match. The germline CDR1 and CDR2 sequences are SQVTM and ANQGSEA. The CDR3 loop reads CSVLSGVRYEQFF. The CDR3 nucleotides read TGCAGCGTCCTTAGCGGGGTTCGGTATGAGCAGTTCTTC.

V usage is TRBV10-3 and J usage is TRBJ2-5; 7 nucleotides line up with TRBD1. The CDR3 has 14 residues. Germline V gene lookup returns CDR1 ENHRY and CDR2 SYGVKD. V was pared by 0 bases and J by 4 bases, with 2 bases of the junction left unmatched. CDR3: CAISESTGIETQYF. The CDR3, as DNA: TGTGCCATCAGTGAGTCGACAGGGATAGAGACCCAGTACTTC.

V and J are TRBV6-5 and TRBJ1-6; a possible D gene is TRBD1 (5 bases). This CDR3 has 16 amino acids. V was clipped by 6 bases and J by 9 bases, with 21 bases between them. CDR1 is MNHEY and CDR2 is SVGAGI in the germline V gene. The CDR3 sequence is CASRITGTAAGSPLHF. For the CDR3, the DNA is TGTGCCAGCAGAATTACCGGGACCGCAGCCGGTTCACCCCTCCACTTT.

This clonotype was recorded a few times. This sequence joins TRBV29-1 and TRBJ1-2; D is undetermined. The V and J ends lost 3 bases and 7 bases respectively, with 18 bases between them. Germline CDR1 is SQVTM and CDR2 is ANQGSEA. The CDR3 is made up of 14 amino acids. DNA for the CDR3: TGCAGCGTTGAGCTCTCGGCCGGGGTCGGTGGCTACACCTTC. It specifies CSVELSAGVGGYTF.

CDR3 DNA: TGCAGCTCCGGTGGAGACTATGGCTACACCTTC. Its translation is CSSGGDYGYTF. This chain connects TRBV20-1 to TRBJ1-2, with D unclear. Germline V gives CDR1 DFQATT, CDR2 SNEGSKA (reference sequence). The CDR3 contains 11 residues.

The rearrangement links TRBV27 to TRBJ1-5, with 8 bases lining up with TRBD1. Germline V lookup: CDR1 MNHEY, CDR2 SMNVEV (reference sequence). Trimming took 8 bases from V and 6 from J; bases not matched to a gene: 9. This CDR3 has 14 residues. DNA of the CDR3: TGTGCCAGCCAGGACAGGGCGCGACTTCAGCCCCAGCATTTT. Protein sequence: CASQDRARLQPQHF.

CDR3: CASSSYRGGYGYTF. The CDR3 DNA is TGTGCCAGCAGTTCTTACAGGGGAGGCTATGGCTACACCTTC. The genes are TRBV27 and TRBJ1-2, with 7 nucleotides matching TRBD1. Germline CDR1 reads MNHEY; CDR2 reads SMNVEV (reference sequence). The ends lost 4 bases at V and 4 bases at J; junction bases unmatched: 6. The CDR3 covers 14 residues.

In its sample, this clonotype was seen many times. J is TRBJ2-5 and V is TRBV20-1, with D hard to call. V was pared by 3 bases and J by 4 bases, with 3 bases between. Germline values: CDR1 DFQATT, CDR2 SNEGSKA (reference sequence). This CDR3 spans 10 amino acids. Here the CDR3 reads CSASGETQYF. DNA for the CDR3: TGCAGTGCTAGCGGAGAGACCCAGTACTTC.

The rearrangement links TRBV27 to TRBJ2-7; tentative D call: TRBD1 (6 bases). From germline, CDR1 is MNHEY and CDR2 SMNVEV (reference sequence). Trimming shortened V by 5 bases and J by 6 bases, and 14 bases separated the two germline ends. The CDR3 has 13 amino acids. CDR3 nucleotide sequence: TGTGCCAGCAGTCCTACGCGACAGGCCGAGCAGTACTTC. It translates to CASSPTRQAEQYF.

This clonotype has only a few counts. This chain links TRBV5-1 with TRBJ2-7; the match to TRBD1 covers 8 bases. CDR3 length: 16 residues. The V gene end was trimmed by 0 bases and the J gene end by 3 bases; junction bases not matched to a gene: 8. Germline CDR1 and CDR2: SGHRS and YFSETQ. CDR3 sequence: CASSLAGDRIDYEQYF. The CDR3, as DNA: TGCGCCAGCAGCTTGGCAGGGGACAGGATTGACTACGAGCAGTACTTC.

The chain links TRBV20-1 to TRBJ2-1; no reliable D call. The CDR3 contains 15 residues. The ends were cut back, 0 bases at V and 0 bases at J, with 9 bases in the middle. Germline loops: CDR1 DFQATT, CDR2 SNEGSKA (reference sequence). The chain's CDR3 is CSARDPISSYNEQFF. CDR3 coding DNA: TGCAGTGCTAGAGACCCGATAAGCTCCTACAATGAGCAGTTCTTC.

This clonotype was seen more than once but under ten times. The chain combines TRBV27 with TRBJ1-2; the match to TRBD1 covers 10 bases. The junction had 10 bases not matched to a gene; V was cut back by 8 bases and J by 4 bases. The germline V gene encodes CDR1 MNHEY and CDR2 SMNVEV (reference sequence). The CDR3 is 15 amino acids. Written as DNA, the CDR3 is TGTGCCAGCGCGACTCTGGGACAGGGGATCTATGGCTACACCTTC. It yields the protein CASATLGQGIYGYTF.